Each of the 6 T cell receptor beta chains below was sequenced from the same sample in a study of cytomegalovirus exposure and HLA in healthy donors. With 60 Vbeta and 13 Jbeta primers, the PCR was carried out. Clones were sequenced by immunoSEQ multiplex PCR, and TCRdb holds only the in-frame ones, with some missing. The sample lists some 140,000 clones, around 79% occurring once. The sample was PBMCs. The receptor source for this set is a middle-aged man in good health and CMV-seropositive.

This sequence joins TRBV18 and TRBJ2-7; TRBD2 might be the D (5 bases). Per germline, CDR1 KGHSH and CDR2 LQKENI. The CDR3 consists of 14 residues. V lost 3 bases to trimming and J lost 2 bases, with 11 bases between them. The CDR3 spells CASSPGAGPYEQYF. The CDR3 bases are TGTGCCAGCTCACCGGGCGCGGGCCCCTACGAGCAGTACTTC.

CDR3 coding DNA: TGTGCCAGCAGCCCGAGGCGTCCAAGGAACACTGAAGCTTTCTTT. This translates into CASSPRRPRNTEAFF. The chain joins TRBV7-8 to TRBJ1-1; D remains unclear. The CDR3 loop spans 15 amino acids. V was shortened by 5 bases and J by 1 base, with 14 bases between the two germline ends. Germline assignment: CDR1 SGHVS and CDR2 FQNEAQ.

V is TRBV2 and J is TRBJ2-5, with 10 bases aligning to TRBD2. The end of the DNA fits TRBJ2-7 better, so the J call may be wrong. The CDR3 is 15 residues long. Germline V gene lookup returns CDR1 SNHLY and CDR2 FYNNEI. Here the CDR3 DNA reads TGTGCCAGCAGTGAAACTAGCGGGGCCCCCTACGAGCAGTACTTC. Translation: CASSETSGAPYEQYF.

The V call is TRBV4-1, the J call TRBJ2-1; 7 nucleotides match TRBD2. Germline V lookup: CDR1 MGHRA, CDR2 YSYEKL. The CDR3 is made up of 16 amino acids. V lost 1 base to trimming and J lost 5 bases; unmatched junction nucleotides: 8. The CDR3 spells CASSQGITSDHNEQFF. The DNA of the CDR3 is TGCGCCAGCAGCCAAGGTATCACTAGCGATCACAATGAGCAGTTCTTC.

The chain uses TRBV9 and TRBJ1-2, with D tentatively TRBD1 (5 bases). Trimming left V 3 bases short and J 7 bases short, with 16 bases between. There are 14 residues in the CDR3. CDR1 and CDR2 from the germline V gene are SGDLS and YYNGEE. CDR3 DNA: TGTGCCAGCAGCGCATTACAGGAAACTGGTGGCTACACCTTC. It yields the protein CASSALQETGGYTF.

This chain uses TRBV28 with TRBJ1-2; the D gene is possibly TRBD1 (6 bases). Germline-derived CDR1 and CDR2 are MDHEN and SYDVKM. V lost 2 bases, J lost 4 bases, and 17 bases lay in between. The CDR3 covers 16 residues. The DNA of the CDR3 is TGTGCCAGCAGTTTAGCCCGGACAGTTGGCGCCTATGGCTACACCTTC. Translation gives CASSLARTVGAYGYTF.